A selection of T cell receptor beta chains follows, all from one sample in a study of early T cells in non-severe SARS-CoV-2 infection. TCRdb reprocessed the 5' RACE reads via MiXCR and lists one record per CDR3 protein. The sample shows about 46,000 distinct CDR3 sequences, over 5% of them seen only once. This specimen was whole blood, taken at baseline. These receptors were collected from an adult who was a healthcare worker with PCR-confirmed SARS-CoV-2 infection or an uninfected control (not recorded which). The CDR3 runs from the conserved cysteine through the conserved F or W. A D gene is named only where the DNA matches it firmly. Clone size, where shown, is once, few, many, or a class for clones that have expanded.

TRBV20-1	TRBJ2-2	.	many	TGCAGTGCTAGCCCGACTAGGCCCGGGGAGCTGTTTTTT	CSASPTRPGELFF
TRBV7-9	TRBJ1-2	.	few	TGTGCCAGCAGCTTAGACAGGGATAACTATGGCTACACCTTC	CASSLDRDNYGYTF
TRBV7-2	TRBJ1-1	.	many	TGTGCCAGCAGCTTAGATCGGGGCGGGAGTACGGGTGAAGCTTTCTTT	CASSLDRGGSTGEAFF
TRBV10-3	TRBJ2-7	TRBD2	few	TGTGCCATCAGTGGACTAGCGGGAGATCAGTACGAGCAGTACTTC	CAISGLAGDQYEQYF
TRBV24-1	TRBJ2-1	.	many	TGTGCCACCAGTGACTCCGGATACAATGAGCAGTTCTTC	CATSDSGYNEQFF
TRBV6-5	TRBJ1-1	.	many	TGTGCCAGCACTCAGGGGCCCCGCACTGAAGCTTTCTTT	CASTQGPRTEAFF
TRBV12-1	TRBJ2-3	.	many	TGTGCCAGCAGCTTGGGACAGGGGATTAAGGGGAATACGCAGTATTTT	CASSLGQGIKGNTQYF
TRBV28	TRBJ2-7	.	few	TGTGCCAGCGACGCCCGAGAATCCTACGAGCAGTACTTC	CASDARESYEQYF
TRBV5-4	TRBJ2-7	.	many	TGTGCCAGCAGCTCGGGGCCATTTGACGAGCAGTACTTC	CASSSGPFDEQYF
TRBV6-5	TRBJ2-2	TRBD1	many	TGTGCCAGCAGTTACCCCCCGGGACAGAGGACCGGGGAGCTGTTTTTT	CASSYPPGQRTGELFF
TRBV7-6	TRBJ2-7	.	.	TGTGCCAGCAGTCTCTTTGTCTCCGGCGAGCAGTACTTC	CASSLFVSGEQYF
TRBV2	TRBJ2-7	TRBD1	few	TGTGCCAGCAGCCGGGACAGGGACTACGAGCAGTACTTC	CASSRDRDYEQYF
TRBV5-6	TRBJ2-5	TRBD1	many	TGTGCCAGCAGCCTTGGGACAGGGCTTTCCCAAGAGACCCAGTACTTC	CASSLGTGLSQETQYF
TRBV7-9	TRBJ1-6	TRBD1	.	TGTGCCAGCAGCTTTGGGACAGGGCTGTCACCCCTCCACTTT	CASSFGTGLSPLHF
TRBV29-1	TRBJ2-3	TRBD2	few	TGCAGCGTTGAAGATGAGGGACTAGCGGGAGTAGGAGGCACAGATACGCAGTATTTT	CSVEDEGLAGVGGTDTQYF
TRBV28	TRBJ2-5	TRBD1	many	TGTGCCAGCGGGACAGGGCGAAAGACCCAGTACTTC	CASGTGRKTQYF
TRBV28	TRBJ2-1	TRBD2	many	TGTGCCAGCAGTACCAGCGGGAGGCATAGCTCCTACAATGAGCAGTTCTTC	CASSTSGRHSSYNEQFF
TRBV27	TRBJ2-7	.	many	TGTGCCAGCAGTGCCGAGTGGGCGGCGGTCGACGAGCAGTACTTC	CASSAEWAAVDEQYF
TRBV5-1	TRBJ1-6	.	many	TGCGCCAGCAGCTTGCGTCCGGCTCGCGATTCACCCCTCCACTTT	CASSLRPARDSPLHF
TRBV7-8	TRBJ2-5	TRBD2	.	TGTGCCAGCAGCCTAGCGGGACTGGAGACCCAGTACTTC	CASSLAGLETQYF
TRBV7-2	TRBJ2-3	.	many	TGTGCCAGCAGCTTAGGCCGGGAGAGGACAGATACGCAGTATTTT	CASSLGRERTDTQYF
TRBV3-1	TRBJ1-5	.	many	TGTGCCAGCAGCCAAGGGCCGACAGGATATAGCAATCAGCCCCAGCATTTT	CASSQGPTGYSNQPQHF
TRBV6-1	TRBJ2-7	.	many	TGTGCCAGCTTTTACAGGGAATACGAGCAGTACTTC	CASFYREYEQYF
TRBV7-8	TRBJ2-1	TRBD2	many	TGTGCCACCTCACCTAGACCTCCTAGCGGATCCTACAATGAGCAGTTCTTC	CATSPRPPSGSYNEQFF
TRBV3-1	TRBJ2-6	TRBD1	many	TGTGCCAGCACGGGGACAGAGAGCTACTCTGGGGCCAACGTCCTGACTTTC	CASTGTESYSGANVLTF
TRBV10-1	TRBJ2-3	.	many	TGCGCCAGTTCGACCAGCACAGATACGCAGTATTTT	CASSTSTDTQYF
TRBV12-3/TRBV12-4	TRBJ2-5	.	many	TGTGCCAGCAGTTTATCGCCAGGCCAAGAGACCCAGTACTTC	CASSLSPGQETQYF
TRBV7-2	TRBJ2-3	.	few	TGTGCCAGCAGCTTAGCGTGGTTGGTGGAGCAGGGGGGAACAGATACGCAGTATTTT	CASSLAWLVEQGGTDTQYF
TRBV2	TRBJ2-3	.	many	TGTGCCAGCAGTGACCCGACTCTAGGTCCCCATACGCAGTATTTT	CASSDPTLGPHTQYF
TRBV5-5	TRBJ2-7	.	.	TGTGCCAGCAGCTTCGGGGGCGGGGACTACGAGCAGTACTTC	CASSFGGGDYEQYF
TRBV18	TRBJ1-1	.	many	TGTGCCAGCTCACGGGACCCTAACACTGAAGCTTTCTTT	CASSRDPNTEAFF
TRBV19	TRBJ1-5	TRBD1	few	TGTGCCAGTAGTACCCGGGACAGGGGTATTCAGCCCCAGCATTTT	CASSTRDRGIQPQHF
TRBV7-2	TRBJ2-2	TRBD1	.	TGTGCCAGCAACGAGGGGGCGGTGAACACCGGGGAGCTGTTTTTT	CASNEGAVNTGELFF
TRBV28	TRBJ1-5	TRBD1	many	TGTGCCAGCAGTCTGGGACAGGGTATCCAGCAGCCCCAGCATTTT	CASSLGQGIQQPQHF
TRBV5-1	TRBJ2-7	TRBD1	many	TGCGCCAGCAGCTGGACAGGGGACGAGCAGTACTTC	CASSWTGDEQYF
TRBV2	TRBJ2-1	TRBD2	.	TGTGCCAGCAGGGTACTACTAGCGGGAGATCTCGGGGAGCAGTTCTTC	CASRVLLAGDLGEQFF
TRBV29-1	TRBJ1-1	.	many	TGCAGCGTTAGGGAGAAACAGGGCCCGAACACTGAAGTTTTCTTT	CSVREKQGPNTEVFF
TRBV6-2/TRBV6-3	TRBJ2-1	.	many	TGTGCCAGCAGCCACCTAGAATACAATGAGCAGTTCTTC	CASSHLEYNEQFF
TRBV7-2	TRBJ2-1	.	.	TGTGCCAGCAGCTTAGTAGCGAGTGAGCAGTTCTTC	CASSLVASEQFF
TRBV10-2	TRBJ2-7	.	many	TGCGCCAGCAGTGAGCTCAACGAGCAGTACTTC	CASSELNEQYF
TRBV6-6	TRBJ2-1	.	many	TGTGCCAGCAGCCTGACGGGGGTCAATGAGCAGTTCTTC	CASSLTGVNEQFF
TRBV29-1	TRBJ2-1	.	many	TGCAGCGTTGAAGTCGGGGGAATCGTCAATGAGCAGTTCTTC	CSVEVGGIVNEQFF
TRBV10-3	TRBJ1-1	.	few	TGTGTCATCAGTGAGCGGCACTTGAACACTGAAGCTTTCTTT	CVISERHLNTEAFF
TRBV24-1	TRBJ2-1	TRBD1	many	TGTGCCACCAGTGATTTGCAGCAGGGGGTAGGGGATGAGCAGTTCTTC	CATSDLQQGVGDEQFF
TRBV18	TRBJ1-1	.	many	TGTGCCAGCTCACCCCGATCCCCGGACGGGACTGAAGCTTTCTTT	CASSPRSPDGTEAFF
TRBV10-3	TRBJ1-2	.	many	TGTGCCATCAAACAGAACTATCGCTACACCTTC	CAIKQNYRYTF
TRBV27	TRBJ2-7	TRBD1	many	TGTGCCAGCAGGGCTAGGACAGGGTTGTACGAGCAGTACTTC	CASRARTGLYEQYF
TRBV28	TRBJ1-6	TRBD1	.	TGTGCCAGCAGTCGGACCAGGGGGCGAGGAGATTCACCCCTCCACTTT	CASSRTRGRGDSPLHF
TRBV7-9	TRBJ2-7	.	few	TGTGCCAGCAGCTTCGACACGGGCGAGCAGTACTTC	CASSFDTGEQYF
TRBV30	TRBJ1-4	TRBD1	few	TGTGCCTGCCAGGGGGACATTGATAATGAAAAACTGTTTTTT	CACQGDIDNEKLFF
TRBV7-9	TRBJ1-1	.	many	TGTGCCAGCAGCTTACCCCTGTTGGGCACTGAAGCTTTCTTT	CASSLPLLGTEAFF
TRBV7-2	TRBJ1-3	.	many	TGTGCCAGCAGCTTAGATTTCAGGGGAGGAAACACCATATATTTT	CASSLDFRGGNTIYF
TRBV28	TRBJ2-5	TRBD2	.	TGTGCCAGCAGTTTGGGCGGGAGAAAAGAGACCCAGTACTTC	CASSLGGRKETQYF
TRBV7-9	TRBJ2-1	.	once	TGTGCCAGCAGCTTGCAGGGAAACAATGAGCAGTTCTTC	CASSLQGNNEQFF
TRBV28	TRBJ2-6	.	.	TGTGCCAGCAGTTTTGGGAGGCAGACCTCTGGGGCCAACGTCCTGACTTTC	CASSFGRQTSGANVLTF
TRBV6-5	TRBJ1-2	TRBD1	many	TGTGCCAGCAGTGTGACGGGACAGGGTCGTGGCTACACCTTC	CASSVTGQGRGYTF
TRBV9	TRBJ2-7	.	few	TGTGCCAGCAGCGTAGGAGGGACCCACTACGAGCAGTACTTC	CASSVGGTHYEQYF
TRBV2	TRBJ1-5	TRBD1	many	TGTGCCAGCATCCCGGACAGGTTCCTTCAGCCCCAGCATTTT	CASIPDRFLQPQHF
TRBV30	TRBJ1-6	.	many	TGTGCCTGGAGTGTACGGCGGACGAGCTCCTATAATTCACCCCTCCACTTT	CAWSVRRTSSYNSPLHF